This TCR beta chain comes out of a study of HIV-infected patients and healthy controls. Study conclusions and caveats: In healthy controls, MAIT alpha CDR3s were common; in HIV+ repertoires, severely depleted.

Alpha and beta constant-region primers primed reverse transcription of about 500 ng RNA. Each of the alpha and beta chains got its own library through chain-specific third strand synthesis with indices. Each CDR3 protein is one row after TCRdb ran MiXCR on the 5' RACE reads. The sample lists about 17,000 distinct CDR3 sequences, about 5.4% seen once, with 1.5% to 2% in the top ten. Whole blood was used without fractionation, so all unsorted peripheral T cells were included. This clonotype was recorded at least ten times. Its antigen is not identified. From germline, CDR1 is SGHTA and CDR2 FQGNSA. V was pared by 2 bases and J by 4 bases, with 9 bases between. The CDR3 has 15 amino acids.

The sample consisted of blood. The chain uses TRBV7-2 and TRBJ2-6; no clear D. The source of this sequence is an adult in good health. Written as DNA, the CDR3 is TGTGCCAGCAGCTTATTACCGGCGGGGGCCAACGTCCTGACTTTC. Translation: CASSLLPAGANVLTF. Looking up the rest from reference TRBV7-2 and TRBJ2-6 gives the full variable domain: GAGVSQSPSNKVTEKGKDVELRCDPISGHTALYWYRQSLGQGLEFLIYFQGNSAPDKSGLPSDRFSAERTGGSVSTLTIQRTQQEDSAVYLCASSLLPAGANVLTFGAGSRLTVL.